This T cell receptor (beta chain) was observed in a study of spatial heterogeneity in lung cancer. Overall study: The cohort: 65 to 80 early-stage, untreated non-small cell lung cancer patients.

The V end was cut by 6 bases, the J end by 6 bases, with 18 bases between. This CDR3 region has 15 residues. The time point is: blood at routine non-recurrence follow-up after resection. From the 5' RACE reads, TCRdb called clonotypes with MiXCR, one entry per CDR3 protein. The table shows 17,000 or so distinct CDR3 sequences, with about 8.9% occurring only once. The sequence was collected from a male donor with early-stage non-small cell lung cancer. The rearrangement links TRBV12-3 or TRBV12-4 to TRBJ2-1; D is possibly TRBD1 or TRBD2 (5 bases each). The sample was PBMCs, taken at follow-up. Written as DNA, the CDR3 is TGTGCCAGCAGGCCCTCCGGGACCCCCACCAATGAGCAGTTCTTC. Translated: CASRPSGTPTNEQFF.